This T cell receptor (beta chain) was obtained from a study of blood T cell repertoires in COVID-19. Study overall: There were acute and convalescent COVID-19 samples, and they came from the United States, Italy and Spain. The analysed material was cDNA or gDNA that came from T cells, B-cell-depleted T cells, or PBMCs.

The CDR3 runs 16 residues. CDR1 is SEHNR, CDR2 FQNEAQ, per germline (reference sequence). The junction had 13 bases not matched to a gene; V was cut back by 6 bases and J by 4 bases. In the study's own analysis: Researchers report that nucleated cell counts were estimated from reference gene primer amplification. Only in-frame clones appear in the TCRdb table, and some are missing; sequencing was by immunoSEQ multiplex PCR. Clone size and V and J calls were adopted from that table, with D and trimming inferred from the DNA. The sample has 200,000 to 250,000 clones; approximately 89% are singletons. Participant reports of clinical history set cohort assignment.

The sample consisted of PBMCs or T cells enriched from blood (not recorded which). J is TRBJ2-3 and V is TRBV7-9; 7 nucleotides line up with TRBD2. The receptor comes from a woman aged 25-40 years who had been exposed to COVID-19. CDR3 DNA sequence: TGTGCCAGCAGTCCCGGACTAGTATCGCTGGCAGATACGCAGTATTTT. It codes for CASSPGLVSLADTQYF.